This T cell receptor (beta chain) was documented in a study of T cell responses to AZD1222 COVID-19 vaccine. Findings and caveats of the study: Clonal diversity may have been underestimated in mostly white British donors.

Repertoires were generated with immunoSEQ multiplex PCR, while TCRdb's copy carries only in-frame clones and drops some. The sample consists of about 120,000 clones, around 90% of them appearing once. Of note for this clone: Its antigen is unknown.

The length of the CDR3 is 14 residues. Germline CDR1 and CDR2: SGHTA and FQGNSA. V was trimmed by 3 bases and J by 6 bases, leaving 13 bases between them. Material: peripheral blood, obtained on day 0 of AZD1222 vaccination. The sequence was obtained from an adult in good health. The chain recombines TRBV7-2 with TRBJ2-3; D assignment may be TRBD1 or TRBD2 (5 bases each). The CDR3 loop reads CASSLGRSWDTQYF. CDR3 DNA: TGTGCCAGCAGCTTGGGACGGAGCTGGGATACGCAGTATTTT.